Presented here are 5 T cell receptor beta chains from one specimen sequenced in a study of blood T cells in healthy people across ages (dated by TCRdb to about 2015). Receptor amplification or capture employed 5' RACE. Sequencing took place on an Illumina HiSeq 2500. A second roughly 6 to 11 cycle PCR used a sample-barcoded 5' primer and a J-beta primer mix. TCRdb passed the public sequencing reads through fastp at Q25 and MiXCR, retaining productive beta sequences. Every entry covers one CDR3 protein and lists the most common genes and DNA from its rows. This sample is represented by fewer than 1,200,000 distinct CDR3 sequences; less than 25% of them were singletons. 0.65% to 0.75% of the sample is taken by the ten largest. The sample was also linked to a second study, of T cells of mothers and their children.

Input material: blood. Receptors were obtained from a girl aged 2 to 9 in good health.

The J gene is TRBJ2-5, the V gene TRBV11-2, with D possibly being TRBD2 (5 bases). V was clipped by 8 bases and J by 3 bases, with 13 bases between them. CDR3 length: 13 residues. The germline gives CDR1 SGHAT, CDR2 FQNNGV. The CDR3 DNA reads as TGTGCCAGCGGCGGGTTTGGGGAAGAGACCCAGTACTTC. Amino acid sequence: CASGGFGEETQYF.

The chain combines TRBV29-1 with TRBJ2-5, with 9 bases identical to TRBD2. Germline V gene lookup returns CDR1 SQVTM and CDR2 ANQGSEA. This CDR3 has 16 residues. V was pared by 6 bases and J by 0 bases, with 11 bases of the junction left unmatched. CDR3 bases: TGCAGCGTGCCTAAGGGTAGCGGGGGCTACCAAGAGACCCAGTACTTC. Translated: CSVPKGSGGYQETQYF.

The chain couples TRBV28 to TRBJ2-4, with D tentatively TRBD1 or TRBD2 (5 bases each). Germline CDR1 and CDR2: MDHEN and SYDVKM. V was trimmed by 7 bases and J by 9 bases, leaving 19 bases between them. There are 14 residues in the CDR3. DNA of the CDR3: TGTGCCAGCATGGGGGAAATTAGGGGTGTCATTCAGTACTTC. Translated, it gives CASMGEIRGVIQYF.

J is TRBJ2-2 and V is TRBV2; no reliable D call. The V end lost 4 bases, the J end lost 8 bases, and 20 bases lay between the germline ends. The CDR3 covers 16 residues. Germline V gene sequence: CDR1 SNHLY, CDR2 FYNNEI. CDR3 protein: CASSVPATKPTGELFF. The CDR3, as DNA: TGTGCCAGCAGTGTACCTGCCACCAAGCCCACTGGGGAGCTGTTTTTT.

This clonotype was found a few times. The V call is TRBV4-3, the J call TRBJ1-5; D gene uncertain. Germline CDR1 reads LGHNA; CDR2 reads YSLEER. The CDR3 spans 15 residues. V dropped 0 bases and J dropped 9 bases, with 15 bases sitting between them. CDR3 in DNA: TGCGCCAGCAGCCAAGATTCGTTCGGGATAAGGCCCCAGCATTTT. Translating it yields CASSQDSFGIRPQHF.